These 22 T cell receptor beta chains came from one sample sequenced in a study of blood T cells in healthy people across ages (dated by TCRdb to about 2015). Library construction relied on 5' RACE. TCRdb names Illumina HiSeq 2500 as the instrument used. The second PCR ran for roughly 7 to 11 cycles and used a J-beta primer mix along with a sample-barcoded 5' primer. Using fastp at Q25 and MiXCR, TCRdb reprocessed the public reads and kept productive beta chains. When rows share a CDR3 protein, they turn into one entry using the most common DNA and genes. The sample table contains about 1.5 million distinct CDR3 sequences; only one count was recorded for about 45% of them. The ten top clones hold about 4% of the sample. Sequenced input: blood. The receptors were sampled from a woman in her late teens or twenties in good health.

This clonotype appeared many times. The genes are TRBV2 and TRBJ2-7, with 9 bases aligning to TRBD2. The CDR3 runs to 14 residues. CDR1 and CDR2 (germline): SNHLY, FYNNEI. After removal of 5 bases from V and 2 bases from J, the junction contained 4 bases not matched to a gene. The CDR3 loop reads CASSSGRNTYEQYF. Written as DNA, the CDR3 is TGTGCCAGCAGTAGCGGGAGGAATACCTACGAGCAGTACTTC.

This clonotype appeared once. At one end the junction does not follow the germline gene, possibly because of a read error. This chain joins TRBV29-1 and TRBJ1-1; unclear D gene. The CDR3 is 13 residues long. CDR1 is SQVTM, CDR2 ANQGSEA, per germline. CDR3 protein: CSVEGRANPEAFF. CDR3 DNA sequence: TGCAGCGTTGAAGGTCGGGCGAACCCTGAAGCTTTCTTT.

On this clonotype itself: The germline gene is not matched at one end of the junction; a read error may be the cause. V and J are TRBV10-3 and TRBJ2-1; D possibly corresponds to TRBD1 (5 bases). CDR3 length equals 15 residues. Germline V lookup: CDR1 ENHRY, CDR2 SYGVKD. CDR3 in DNA: TGTGCCATCGGTGAAGGGGTAACAGCCGGAAATGAGCAGTTCTTC. This encodes CAIGEGVTAGNEQFF.

The chain has TRBV20-1 and TRBJ2-1; maybe TRBD1 (6 bases). The V and J ends lost 2 bases and 0 bases respectively, with 14 bases between them. The CDR3 is 16 residues long. The germline CDR1 and CDR2 sequences are DFQATT and SNEGSKA (reference sequence). CDR3 region: CSARSKQGGSYNEQFF. The CDR3 coding sequence is TGCAGTGCTAGAAGTAAACAGGGTGGCTCCTACAATGAGCAGTTCTTC.

There are a few counts of this clonotype. The V gene is TRBV2, the J gene TRBJ2-7; 10 bases map to TRBD1. The V gene end was trimmed by 6 bases and the J gene end by 6 bases; junction bases not matched to a gene: 5. CDR3 length: 13 amino acids. CDR1 and CDR2 (germline): SNHLY, FYNNEI. In nucleotides, the CDR3 is TGTGCCAGCAGCTCCGACAGGGGGCGCGAGCAGTACTTC. Protein: CASSSDRGREQYF.

This chain connects TRBV7-9 to TRBJ2-1, with D unclear. Germline V CDR1 and CDR2: SEHNR, FQNEAQ (reference sequence). V lost 1 base and J lost 9, with 7 bases in between. This CDR3 has 12 amino acids. The CDR3 sequence: CASSLGNGEQFF. The CDR3, as DNA: TGTGCCAGCAGCTTAGGCAACGGTGAGCAGTTCTTC.

The V and J genes are TRBV6-5 and TRBJ2-3; D gene uncertain. Per the germline V gene, CDR1 is MNHEY and CDR2 is SVGAGI. V lost 7 bases, J lost 4 bases, and 9 bases lay in between. The length of the CDR3 is 12 residues. CDR3 bases: TGTGCCAGCATGGAGTCCCCAGATACGCAGTATTTT. Translating it yields CASMESPDTQYF.

This clonotype came up a few times. The chain has TRBV20-1 and TRBJ1-5; 7 bases agree with TRBD1. The CDR3 extends over 14 amino acids. Germline assignment: CDR1 DFQATT and CDR2 SNEGSKA (reference sequence). V shed 5 bases and J 0 bases; nucleotides not matched to a gene: 4. The CDR3 nucleotides are TGCAGTGCTCTGACAGGGACTAGCAATCAGCCCCAGCATTTT. This sequence encodes CSALTGTSNQPQHF.

Only one count was recorded for this clonotype. V gene TRBV6-2 or TRBV6-3 combines with J gene TRBJ2-7; D might be TRBD2 (5 bases). The J call is uncertain, as TRBJ2-5 better fits the DNA end. Germline CDR1 is MNHEY and CDR2 is SVGEGT. This CDR3 has 13 residues. The CDR3 is CASRRTGDETQYF. The CDR3 bases are TGTGCCAGCAGAAGGACTGGGGATGAGACCCAGTACTTC.

This clonotype came up a few times. The V call is TRBV12-3 or TRBV12-4, the J call TRBJ1-5; no reliable D call. This CDR3 contains 15 residues. V was shortened by 6 bases and J by 5 bases, with 17 bases between the two germline ends. The CDR3 is CASRDWRVSDQPQHF. CDR3 sequence (DNA): TGTGCCAGCAGGGACTGGAGGGTGAGTGATCAGCCCCAGCATTTT.

In its sample, this clonotype was seen a few times. The J gene is TRBJ1-2, the V gene TRBV29-1; 8 bases agree with TRBD1. With V trimmed by 6 bases and J by 6 bases, 18 bases remained unmatched. CDR1 is SQVTM, CDR2 ANQGSEA, per germline. The CDR3 is made up of 16 amino acids. The CDR3 sequence: CSVLVSTRTGKDGYTF. DNA for the CDR3: TGCAGCGTGCTTGTTTCAACCAGGACAGGGAAGGATGGCTACACCTTC.

The chain uses TRBV28 and TRBJ1-2, with D uncertain. The germline V and J ends were trimmed by 4 bases and 1 base, with 4 bases remaining between them. CDR3 size: 12 residues. Per the germline V gene, CDR1 is MDHEN and CDR2 is SYDVKM. CDR3 bases: TGTGCCAGCAGTTACCTTAACTATGGCTACACCTTC. It translates to CASSYLNYGYTF.

V is TRBV7-9 and J is TRBJ1-5; tentatively, D is TRBD1 (5 bases). This CDR3 is 12 amino acids long. From germline, CDR1 is SEHNR and CDR2 FQNEAQ (reference sequence). Trimming stripped 1 base from V and 11 bases from J, with 9 bases between. This chain's CDR3 is CASSLEGWSQHF. CDR3 in DNA: TGTGCCAGCAGCTTAGAGGGGTGGTCCCAGCATTTT.

This rearrangement joins TRBV5-1 to TRBJ2-7; 8 bases map to TRBD1. CDR1 SGHRS and CDR2 YFSETQ come from the germline V gene. V lost 4 bases to trimming and J lost 0 bases; unmatched junction nucleotides: 6. The CDR3 has 15 residues. The CDR3 region has the DNA TGCGCCAGCAGCAACGGACAGGGAGGCTCCTACGAGCAGTACTTC. Translating gives CASSNGQGGSYEQYF.

This clonotype turned up a few times. The genes are TRBV6-1 and TRBJ2-7; D call uncertain. The CDR3 length is 15 residues. Germline lookup yields CDR1 MNHNS and CDR2 SASEGT. V was pared by 7 bases and J by 1 base, with 17 bases between. The CDR3 DNA sequence: TGTGCCAGCACCCCCACCACCTTCGTGTCCTACGAGCAGTACTTC. Encoded protein: CASTPTTFVSYEQYF.

The rearrangement uses TRBV29-1 and TRBJ2-3, with 7 bases fitting TRBD2. The CDR3 loop spans 14 amino acids. The junction had 8 bases not matched to a gene; V was cut back by 5 bases and J by 3 bases. CDR1 is SQVTM and CDR2 is ANQGSEA in the germline V gene. The CDR3 region is CSVPGASGTDTQYF. The CDR3 nucleotides are TGCAGCGTTCCCGGGGCTAGCGGTACAGATACGCAGTATTTT.

J is TRBJ2-3 and V is TRBV4-2; 9 bases fit TRBD1. The CDR3 spans 15 residues. Germline V gene sequence: CDR1 LGHNA, CDR2 YNFKEQ. V shed 3 bases and J 3 bases; nucleotides not matched to a gene: 4. CDR3 amino acids: CASSQATGGTDTQYF. DNA for the CDR3: TGTGCCAGCAGCCAGGCGACAGGGGGAACAGATACGCAGTATTTT.

The rearrangement links TRBV29-1 to TRBJ2-3; D possibly corresponds to TRBD2 (6 bases). The germline V and J ends were trimmed by 6 bases and 5 bases, with 9 bases remaining between them. The CDR3 totals 11 residues. Germline CDR1 and CDR2: SQVTM and ANQGSEA. The CDR3 is CSVKAGDTQYF. CDR3 in DNA: TGCAGCGTCAAAGCGGGAGATACGCAGTATTTT.

This clonotype was seen more than once but under ten times. The junction departs from the called germline gene at one end, perhaps through a read error. The rearrangement joins TRBV7-7 to TRBJ2-2; D is tentatively TRBD1 or TRBD2 (5 bases each). Germline V gene sequence: CDR1 SSHAT, CDR2 FNYEAQ (reference sequence). The CDR3 covers 13 residues. The CDR3 here is CASSRDNTGELFF. DNA for the CDR3: TGTGCTAGCAGTCGGGACAACACCGGGGAGCTGTTTTTT. Full variable domain (remainder filled in from reference TRBV7-7 and TRBJ2-2): GAGVSQSPRYKVTKRGQDVTLRCDPISSHATLYWYQQALGQGPEFLTYFNYEAQPDKSGLPSDRFSAERPEGSISTLTIQRTEQRDSAMYRCASSRDNTGELFFGEGSRLTVL.

This clonotype was counted only a few times. The chain uses TRBV5-1 and TRBJ2-3; D perhaps matches TRBD1 (6 bases). In germline, CDR1 is SGHRS, CDR2 YFSETQ. There are 16 residues in the CDR3. The V end was cut by 4 bases, the J end by 2 bases, with 17 bases between. The CDR3 spells CASSKGQSFSTDTQYF. In DNA form, the CDR3 reads TGCGCCAGCAGCAAAGGACAGTCTTTTTCCACAGATACGCAGTATTTT.

This chain links TRBV29-1 with TRBJ1-1; tentatively, D is TRBD1 (6 bases). Germline CDR1 reads SQVTM; CDR2 reads ANQGSEA. V shed 7 bases and J shed 3 bases, with 18 bases lying between them. CDR3 length equals 14 residues. CDR3: CSAHRQGYDTEAFF. As DNA, the CDR3 is TGCAGCGCTCACCGCCAGGGGTACGACACTGAAGCTTTCTTT.

The chain links TRBV30 to TRBJ2-7, with D maybe TRBD1 (6 bases). V dropped 3 bases and J dropped 1 base, with 7 bases sitting between them. The V gene's germline CDR1 is GTSNPN and CDR2 SVGIG (reference sequence). The CDR3 consists of 12 residues. The CDR3 nucleotides are TGTGCCTGGAGACAGGGTTCCTACGAGCAGTACTTC. This sequence encodes CAWRQGSYEQYF.